This T cell receptor (beta chain) was retrieved from a study of tumor-infiltrating lymphocytes in primary liver carcinoma. The CDR3 spans 13 residues. CDR1 MGHRA and CDR2 YSYEKL come from the germline V gene. V lost 7 bases and J 3 bases, leaving 7 bases between the germline ends. It was from about 19-30 mg of unsorted bulk tissue that RNA and DNA were co-extracted. Synthesis of TCR beta cDNA was carried out from 500 ng total RNA with a constant-region primer. Researchers made the TCR beta libraries by running three nested multiplex PCR rounds with slightly modified ARM-PCR. Each of the first two PCR rounds ran roughly 9 cycles with TRBV1-TRBV30 forward and C-beta reverse primers. TCRdb itself ran the multiplex PCR reads through MiXCR, one entry per CDR3 protein. The sample lists about 210,000 distinct CDR3 sequences; around four fifths were seen once. This clonotype appeared a few times.

Sequences were obtained from tumor tissue from primary liver carcinoma. The genes are TRBV4-1 and TRBJ2-6; D uncertain. This receptor was obtained from a man aged 40-49 years with primary liver carcinoma and hepatitis B virus infection. The DNA of the CDR3 is TGCGCCAGCAACCGAGTTGGGGCCAACGTCCTGACTTTC. Translated: CASNRVGANVLTF.